What follows is one T cell receptor beta chain and its context. Its antigen is currently not known. Qualities for individual bases were not recorded, and no much larger clone is one base off. The immunoSEQ hsTCRB v3.0 assay was used at survey level resolution for TRB variable region sequencing. TRB sequencing targeted a depth of roughly 35,000-55,000 T-cell genomes per sample. Pooled TRB libraries were sequenced on an Illumina MiSeq with a v3 150-cycle kit. The authors' pipeline ran thus. Repertoire analysis was performed in R inside a reproducible Nextflow workflow that covered QC, data transformation and analysis. LymphoSeq2, an R package for AIRR-Seq data exploration, was used to implement custom analyses. A few samples that produced fewer than 5000 total TRB sequences were removed, so 190 or so HIV repertoires were analyzed. Among the approximately 190 HIV repertoires that were kept, roughly 58 were collected before ART initiation and over 120 were collected after ART initiation. Repertoires were downsampled to 5000 TRB nucleotide sequences, with summary statistics averaged over 100 downsampling iterations. Only TRB sequences with CDR3 regions of at least seven amino acids were retained for analysis. Diversity was measured with a Shannon entropy-derived clonality score and the Gini coefficient. In the repertoire networks, any two of the top 5000 CDR3 amino acid sequences were connected whenever the two sequences differed by an edit distance of one. Antigen specificity groups and MHC restriction were predicted for TRB CDR3 amino acid sequences with GLIPH2. CDR3 amino acid sequences were matched against VDJdb and McPAS-TCR to flag known CMV, EBV, HIV or tissue antigen associations. Pre-ART, post-ART and control groups were compared with Wilcoxon signed-rank tests and Holm-Bonferroni correction. TCRdb's version of the immuneACCESS table is confined to in-frame rearrangements and falls short of the full clone set. An unresolved V gene accounts for under half of the shortfall where checked; the remainder is of unknown origin. V and J calls and clone size are copied from that table; D and trimming were computed from the DNA. For this sample the table gives some 34,000 clones, of which 90% to 97% were detected only once. Jointly, the top ten make up over 2% of the sample.

The CDR3 holds 15 amino acids from the cysteine to the phenylalanine. Only the CDR3 DNA is retained, 45 bases long and in frame from the first base. Cut back by 4 bases and 4 bases, the V and J ends lie 14 bases apart. Looking up the germline V gene yields CDR1 LGHNA and CDR2 YNFKEQ. Inclusion was restricted to participants for whom at least one PBMC sample before ART initiation and at least two post-ART samples were available. Every participant with HIV received treatment in the United States of America. Before DNA extraction, cryopreserved samples containing about 0.9-11 million PBMC were thawed and washed. At the time of the earliest PBMC sample for each participant with HIV, ages ranged from about 20 to 54 years. Per participant, PBMC samples came from 1-4 timepoints prior to ART initiation and 2-8 timepoints following ART initiation, for a median of 7 samples. Serial HIV viral load, CD4+ T-cell count, ART history and demographic data were obtained for every participant. Genomic DNA was extracted from unsorted PBMC with a Qiagen kit on a QIAcube, with processing performed in batches of 12 samples.

The data were taken from a study of long-term antiretroviral therapy in people with HIV (dated by TCRdb to between 2021 and 2024). With respect to the entire study: Collection of the earliest samples took place about a decade ahead of the 2015 WHO recommendation for immediate ART, at a time when ART was typically delayed until CD4 counts fell. A total of 192 cryopreserved PBMC samples came from a few dozen adults with confirmed HIV infection and were collected serially over a mean of roughly six years (range 1-12). About 35% of the 30 participants with HIV were female. A retrospective serial study tested whether changes in peripheral blood TRB repertoire composition and diversity were associated with ART initiation and durable HIV suppression. No cross-contamination during QIAcube processing was seen in test extractions of a monoclonal T-cell line run alongside approximately 36 polyclonal samples. The paper as a whole reports these results and caveats: Narrower CDR3 length ranges were observed in HIV repertoires than in controls, and an antigen-experienced repertoire with only a slight naive shift after ART was suggested by the network structure. Samples dated from about 2004 to 2018, and the ART regimens used may be less effective than current ones. Inferences about post-ART repertoire changes are limited because no data were available on ART adherence, viral resistance or therapy changes. A significant increase in TRB diversity was found to be associated with ART initiation, although TRB diversity was observed to remain significantly below that of transplant donor controls even after long-term ART. At every time point, the repertoire was dominated by expanded TRB clones first identified before ART initiation, although this dominance fluctuated and, in many PLHIV, declined after ART. Because pre-ART samples had limited cell numbers, profiling was done on unsorted PBMC rather than on sorted CD4+ and CD8+ T cells. Owing to limited PBMC availability, only the TCR beta chain was sequenced, without alpha chain pairing.

The material sequenced was unsorted PBMCs, taken approximately 6.5 years after starting antiretroviral therapy. The rearrangement combines TRBV4-2 with TRBJ1-5; perhaps TRBD1 is the D gene, with 5 bases matching. The sequence was collected from a man aged 30 to 45 with HIV. In nucleotide form, the sequence is TGTGCCAGCAGCCCACGGACAACGTCAAATCAGCCCCAGCATTTT. The resulting protein is CASSPRTTSNQPQHF.